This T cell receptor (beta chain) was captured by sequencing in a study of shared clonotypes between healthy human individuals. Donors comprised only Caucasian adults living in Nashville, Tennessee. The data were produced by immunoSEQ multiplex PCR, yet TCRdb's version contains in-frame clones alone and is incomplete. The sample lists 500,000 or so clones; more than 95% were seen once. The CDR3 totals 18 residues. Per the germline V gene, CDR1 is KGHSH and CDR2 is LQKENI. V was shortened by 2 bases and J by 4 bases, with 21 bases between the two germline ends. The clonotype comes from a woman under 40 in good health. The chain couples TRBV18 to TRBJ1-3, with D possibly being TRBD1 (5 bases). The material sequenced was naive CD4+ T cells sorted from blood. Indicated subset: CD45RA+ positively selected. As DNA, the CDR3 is TGTGCCAGCTCACCATTTAGCCGAACCGGACATTCCGGAAACACCATATATTTT. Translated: CASSPFSRTGHSGNTIYF.